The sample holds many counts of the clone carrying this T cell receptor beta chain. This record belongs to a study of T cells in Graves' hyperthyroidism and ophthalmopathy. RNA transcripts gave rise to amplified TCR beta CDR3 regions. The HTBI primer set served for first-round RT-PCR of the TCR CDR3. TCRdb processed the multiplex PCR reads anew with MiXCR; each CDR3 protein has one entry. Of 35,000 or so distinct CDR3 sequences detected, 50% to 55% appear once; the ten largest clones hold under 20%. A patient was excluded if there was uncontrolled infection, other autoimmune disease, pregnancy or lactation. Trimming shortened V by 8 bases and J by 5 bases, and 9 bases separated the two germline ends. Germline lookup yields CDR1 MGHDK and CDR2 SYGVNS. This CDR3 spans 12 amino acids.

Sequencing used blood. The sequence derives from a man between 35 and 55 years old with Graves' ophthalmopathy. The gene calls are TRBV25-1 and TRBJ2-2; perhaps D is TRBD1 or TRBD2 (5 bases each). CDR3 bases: TGTGCCAGCGGGGACGGAACCGGGGAGCTGTTTTTT. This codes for CASGDGTGELFF.